These 2 T cell receptor beta chains originate from one sample sequenced in a study of OX40 agonist ivuxolimab in advanced cancers. Profiling relied on immunoSEQ multiplex PCR, and the TCRdb table lists in-frame clones only, not all of them. The table has roughly 41,000 clones, about 88% seen once. The sample here was CD4+ or CD8+ T cells sorted from blood, taken in a trial of the OX40 agonist ivuxolimab. The receptors derive from an adult with an advanced solid tumor such as melanoma, head and neck, liver or kidney cancer.

This rearrangement joins TRBV4-3 to TRBJ1-4; 8 nucleotides match TRBD1. CDR1 LGHNA and CDR2 YSLEER come from the germline V gene. This CDR3 has 18 residues. With V trimmed by 0 bases and J by 8 bases, 14 bases remained unmatched. The CDR3 DNA reads as TGCGCCAGCAGCCAAGATCTTTGGGCGAGGACAGGGAACGAAAAACTGTTTTTT. Its protein is CASSQDLWARTGNEKLFF.

V gene TRBV11-3 combines with J gene TRBJ1-1; perhaps TRBD1 as D (6 bases). CDR1 SGHNT and CDR2 YENEEA come from the germline V gene. The CDR3 runs to 11 residues. Trimming took 6 bases from V and 6 from J, leaving 8 bases between them. This chain's CDR3 is CASRTGAEAFF. For the CDR3, the DNA is TGTGCCAGCAGGACAGGCGCTGAAGCTTTCTTT.